This T cell receptor beta chain emerged from a study of T cells of healthy individuals. This clonotype was recorded at least ten times. The CDR3 extends over 14 amino acids. Germline trimming cut 8 bases from V and 3 bases from J; bases unmatched to any gene: 5. From germline, CDR1 is MNHEY and CDR2 SVGAGI. TCRdb called the 5' RACE reads again in MiXCR, with one record for every CDR3 protein. The profile shows about 53,000 distinct CDR3 sequences, about 15% of them singletons. The chain uses TRBV6-5 and TRBJ2-3; 10 bases fit TRBD2. The source is a human donor in good health. CDR3 amino acids: CASGLAGDTDTQYF. CDR3 coding DNA: TGTGCCAGCGGGCTAGCGGGAGATACAGATACGCAGTATTTT.